This T cell receptor beta chain stems from a study of cytomegalovirus exposure and HLA in healthy donors. Comment on this clone: Other DNA sequences within the sample encode an identical CDR3.

Germline V lookup: CDR1 SNHLY, CDR2 FYNNEI. Trimming shortened V by 6 bases and J by 6 bases, and 10 bases separated the two germline ends. This CDR3 has 12 residues. The PCR was carried out with 60 Vbeta primers and 13 Jbeta primers. The data were produced by immunoSEQ multiplex PCR, yet TCRdb's version contains in-frame clones alone and is incomplete. In all, the sample yields more than 130,000 clones. The specimen was PBMCs. V and J are TRBV2 and TRBJ2-3, with D possibly being TRBD1 (6 bases). This clonotype was sampled from a man between 35 and 55 years old in good health and CMV-seronegative. CDR3: CASRTGGDTQYF. In nucleotides, the CDR3 is TGTGCCAGCAGGACAGGTGGCGATACGCAGTATTTT.